The source of this T cell receptor (beta chain) is a study of blood T cell repertoires in COVID-19. There are 14 residues in the CDR3. V lost 6 bases and J lost 3, with 13 bases in between. Germline V lookup: CDR1 MRHNA, CDR2 SNTAGT. Some clones are missing from TCRdb's copy, which holds only in-frame ones; the method was immunoSEQ multiplex PCR. The table records some 170,000 clones, over 75% of them present only once. The sequence was obtained from a man aged 40-49 years who had recovered from COVID-19. The sequenced sample was PBMCs or T cells enriched from blood (not recorded which). This chain joins TRBV6-4 and TRBJ2-3; D possibly corresponds to TRBD2 (6 bases). The CDR3 spells CASREGSWTDTQYF. DNA of the CDR3: TGTGCCAGCAGGGAGGGGAGTTGGACAGATACGCAGTATTTT.